The 3 T cell receptor beta chains given below trace back to one sample, sequenced in a study of Ad26.COV2.S vaccination and SARS-CoV-2 variants (dated by TCRdb to the early 2020s). The treatment or condition label on this specimen signifies: around 19 received Ad26.COV2.S at low or high dose, single or two shots; several received placebo; per-sample allocation not given. For vaccine and placebo recipients, repertoires were sequenced using samples collected on day 63 after the first injection. Libraries were constructed by the immunoSEQ multiplex PCR assay. TCRdb obtained this table from immuneACCESS and retained in-frame rearrangements with V and J assigned. These tables miss some clones; where compared with another copy, unresolved V genes account for less than half of the shortfall, and the remainder is unexplained. Counted in this sample were under 550,000 clones; around 89% of them appeared once. The ten largest clones add up to less than 4% of the sample.

The sequencing used peripheral blood, collected in a trial of Ad26.COV2.S vaccine versus placebo. The receptors originated from a person between 18 and 60 years old who received the Ad26.COV2.S COVID-19 vaccine or a placebo.

The chain links TRBV19 to TRBJ2-7; 10 positions agree with TRBD1. V trimming: 5 bases; J trimming: 6 bases; junction bases outside the gene matches: 10. Looked up from germline, CDR1 is LNHDA and CDR2 is SQIVND (reference sequence). The CDR3 contains 15 residues. CDR3 region: CASSASTGGQFEQYF. In DNA form, the CDR3 reads TGTGCCAGTAGTGCCTCGACAGGGGGCCAGTTCGAGCAGTACTTC.

The chain is built from TRBV5-1 and TRBJ1-2; TRBD1 matches at 9 bases. The germline CDR1 and CDR2 sequences are SGHRS and YFSETQ. V dropped 0 bases and J dropped 3; count of bases not matched to a gene: 3. The CDR3 extends over 15 amino acids. The CDR3 region is CASSLDRGQYYGYTF. In nucleotides, the CDR3 is TGCGCCAGCAGCTTGGACAGGGGGCAGTACTATGGCTACACCTTC.

The rearrangement links TRBV15 to TRBJ2-5; 13 bases align to TRBD2. Germline trimming cut 7 bases from V and 0 bases from J; bases unmatched to any gene: 17. This CDR3 spans 20 amino acids. Germline V gene data show CDR1 as LNHNV and CDR2 as YYDKDF (reference sequence). The CDR3 DNA follows: TGTGCCACCACCACAACCTCCCCCGGGACTAGCGGGGAGAACCAAGAGACCCAGTACTTC. Its protein product is CATTTTSPGTSGENQETQYF.